Listed here are 17 T cell receptor beta chains from one sample, sequenced in a study of CD8+CD57+ T cells in acquired aplastic anemia. The patients chosen for sequencing had shown expansion of CD8+CD57+ cells (detected by flow cytometry). CDR3 and TCR beta VDJ profiling relied on genomic DNA as the template. MiXCR was run by TCRdb on the reads, yielding one entry per CDR3 protein. The repertoire holds 200,000 to 250,000 distinct CDR3 sequences, 65% seen once, with about 60% in the top ten. Sample: sorted CD4+, CD8+, or CD8+CD57+ T cells (not recorded which) from PBMCs. The receptors were gathered from a human donor with aplastic anemia.

The chain is built from TRBV7-3 and TRBJ2-7; 12 bases are shared with TRBD2. Germline V gives CDR1 SGHTA, CDR2 FQGTGA. V was pared by 6 bases and J by 0 bases, with 12 bases of the junction left unmatched. CDR3 size: 18 residues. CDR3 sequence reads: CASSFTSGGLSPSYEQYF. CDR3 bases: TGTGCCAGCAGTTTCACTAGCGGGGGGTTATCGCCCTCCTACGAGCAGTACTTC.

CDR3 DNA sequence: TGTGCCACCAGCAGAGAAGATGGGGGGTACGAGCAGTACTTC. Translating it yields CATSREDGGYEQYF. The chain carries TRBV15 and TRBJ2-7, with D tentatively TRBD2 (6 bases). CDR1 and CDR2 (germline): LNHNV, YYDKDF (reference sequence). Between the trimmed V and J ends, which lost 0 bases and 4 bases, there was a span of 10 bases. The CDR3 sequence is 14 residues long. The variable domain in full, with the rest retrieved from reference TRBV15 and TRBJ2-7, is DAMVIQNPRYQVTQFGKPVTLSCSQTLNHNVMYWYQQKSSQAPKLLFHYYDKDFNNEADTPDNFQSRRPNTSFCFLDIRSPGLGDTAMYLCATSREDGGYEQYFGPGTRLTVT.

The chain carries TRBV7-9 and TRBJ1-4; D possibly corresponds to TRBD1 (6 bases). Judging by the DNA end, TRBJ1-3 fits better; the J call may be wrong. The CDR3 contains 16 residues. CDR1 and CDR2 (germline): SEHNR, FQNEAQ (reference sequence). The CDR3 DNA is TGTGCCAGCAACCCGGGACACAGGGCTGATGGAAACACCATATATTTT. It is translated as CASNPGHRADGNTIYF.

The chain links TRBV7-2 to TRBJ2-1; 8 bases are shared with TRBD2. The CDR3 has 16 amino acids. Unmatched junction bases numbered 9, after V lost 5 bases and J lost 3 bases. Germline lookup yields CDR1 SGHTA and CDR2 FQGNSA. Here the CDR3 reads CASSPGAGVGYNEQFF. The CDR3 DNA reads as TGTGCCAGCAGCCCAGGAGCGGGAGTCGGCTACAATGAGCAGTTCTTC.

This clonotype was picked up one time. The rearrangement joins TRBV2 to TRBJ2-7; D unresolved. Trimming removed 3 bases from V and 3 bases from J, with 12 bases in between. The germline V gene has CDR1 SNHLY and CDR2 FYNNEI. The CDR3 extends over 14 amino acids. The CDR3 region is CASSDISKFYEQYF. CDR3 nucleotide sequence: TGTGCCAGCAGTGACATCTCCAAATTCTACGAGCAGTACTTC.

This clonotype was picked up one time. The chain is built from TRBV2 and TRBJ2-7, with D perhaps matching TRBD1 (6 bases). CDR1 is SNHLY and CDR2 is FYNNEI in the germline V gene. V dropped 6 bases and J dropped 3 bases, with 15 bases sitting between them. CDR3 length equals 14 residues. CDR3 protein: CASRPQGSVYEQYF. As DNA, the CDR3 is TGTGCCAGCAGACCCCAGGGGTCGGTCTACGAGCAGTACTTC.

This CDR3 reads CSARGDLSSTDTQYF. The CDR3 coding sequence is TGCAGTGCTCGAGGGGACCTCTCAAGCACAGATACGCAGTATTTT. The V call is TRBV20-1, the J call TRBJ2-3, with D perhaps matching TRBD1 or TRBD2 (5 bases each). Per germline, CDR1 DFQATT and CDR2 SNEGSKA (reference sequence). The germline V and J ends were trimmed by 5 bases and 0 bases, with 15 bases remaining between them. This CDR3 is built from 15 residues.

Concerning this clonotype itself: The junction departs from the called germline gene at one end, perhaps through a read error. The chain carries TRBV7-2 and TRBJ1-3; TRBD1 aligns across 9 bases. CDR1 is SGHTA and CDR2 is FQGNSA in the germline V gene. The CDR3 is made up of 18 amino acids. CDR3 sequence (DNA): TGTGCTAGCAGCTTCACACTAGCGGGGACAGGGATAGGAAACACCATATATTTT. Protein product: CASSFTLAGTGIGNTIYF. The complete variable domain, with remaining parts taken from reference TRBV7-2 and TRBJ1-3, reads GAGVSQSPSNKVTEKGKDVELRCDPISGHTALYWYRQSLGQGLEFLIYFQGNSAPDKSGLPSDRFSAERTGGSVSTLTIQRTQQEDSAVYLCASSFTLAGTGIGNTIYFGEGSWLTVV.

This clonotype has a count of ten or more. The V and J genes are TRBV6-4 and TRBJ2-1; 11 bases line up with TRBD2. V was pared by 0 bases and J by 9 bases, with 1 base of the junction left unmatched. The CDR3 is made up of 14 amino acids. Germline CDR1 MRHNA, CDR2 SNTAGT. CDR3 protein: CASSDSSGGAEQFF. CDR3 DNA: TGTGCCAGCAGTGACTCTAGCGGGGGGGCTGAGCAGTTCTTC.

The chain couples TRBV20-1 to TRBJ1-6; D not certain. The germline V and J ends were trimmed by 0 bases and 10 bases, with 7 bases remaining between them. CDR3 length equals 12 residues. Germline CDR1 reads DFQATT; CDR2 reads SNEGSKA (reference sequence). CDR3 bases: TGCAGTGCTAGAGAGCCGGAATCACCCCTCCACTTT. This sequence encodes CSAREPESPLHF.

There are a few counts of this clonotype. The chain carries TRBV7-2 and TRBJ1-6, with TRBD1 matching 7 bases. The germline gives CDR1 SGHTA, CDR2 FQGNSA. This CDR3 has 15 residues. The ends lost 6 bases at V and 4 bases at J; junction bases unmatched: 6. The DNA of the CDR3 is TGTGCCAGCAGTTTTCCGGGACAGTATAATTCACCCCTCCACTTT. Protein: CASSFPGQYNSPLHF.

The rearrangement links TRBV15 to TRBJ1-4; TRBD1 matches 7 bases. CDR1 and CDR2 from the germline V gene are LNHNV and YYDKDF (reference sequence). V lost 8 bases and J lost 8; bases outside the gene matches: 8. This CDR3 spans 13 amino acids. CDR3 in DNA: TGTGCCACCGGCGGGAACAGGGGAGAAAAACTGTTTTTT. It codes for CATGGNRGEKLFF.

The chain couples TRBV5-6 to TRBJ2-2, with 9 bases that match TRBD2. Germline CDR1 is SGHDT and CDR2 is YYEEEE. V lost 0 bases, J lost 0 bases, and 3 bases stayed unmatched. The CDR3 loop spans 17 amino acids. The DNA for the CDR3 is TGTGCCAGCAGCTTGGGAGCGGGGGGCCCGAACACCGGGGAGCTGTTTTTT. Translating it yields CASSLGAGGPNTGELFF.

The rearrangement uses TRBV2 and TRBJ2-1; maybe TRBD2 (7 bases). This CDR3 spans 14 amino acids. Germline V gives CDR1 SNHLY, CDR2 FYNNEI. V lost 10 bases, J lost 5 bases, and 18 bases lay in between. The CDR3 DNA reads as TGTGCCAAGGCGGGCGAGGGGGGGCACAATGAGCAGTTCTTC. Its protein is CAKAGEGGHNEQFF.

The CDR3 reads CASNPTQGPKGWYGYTF. The CDR3 region has the DNA TGTGCCAGCAACCCTACCCAGGGACCGAAAGGGTGGTATGGCTACACCTTC. This chain uses TRBV7-9 with TRBJ1-2, with D possibly TRBD1 on 5 matching bases. Germline V CDR1 and CDR2: SEHNR, FQNEAQ (reference sequence). This CDR3 comprises 17 residues. With 7 bases removed from V and 5 bases from J, the gap between germline ends came to 26 bases.

This chain joins TRBV20-1 and TRBJ2-3, with D perhaps being TRBD1 or TRBD2 (6 bases each). The germline V gene has CDR1 DFQATT and CDR2 SNEGSKA (reference sequence). The CDR3 has 16 residues. Trimming took off 6 bases at V and 2 bases at J, with 21 bases between the two ends. The DNA for the CDR3 is TGCAGTGCAAGGCCCGCGTCGGGGGCATCCACAGATACGCAGTATTTT. Protein: CSARPASGASTDTQYF.

The rearrangement joins TRBV5-1 to TRBJ1-6, with a weak D call TRBD1 (6 bases). This CDR3 contains 14 residues. V lost 2 bases to trimming and J lost 4 bases, with 7 bases between them. Germline CDR1 and CDR2: SGHRS and YFSETQ. CDR3 amino acids: CASSFTGYNSPLHF. DNA for the CDR3: TGCGCCAGCAGCTTCACAGGGTATAATTCACCCCTCCACTTT.